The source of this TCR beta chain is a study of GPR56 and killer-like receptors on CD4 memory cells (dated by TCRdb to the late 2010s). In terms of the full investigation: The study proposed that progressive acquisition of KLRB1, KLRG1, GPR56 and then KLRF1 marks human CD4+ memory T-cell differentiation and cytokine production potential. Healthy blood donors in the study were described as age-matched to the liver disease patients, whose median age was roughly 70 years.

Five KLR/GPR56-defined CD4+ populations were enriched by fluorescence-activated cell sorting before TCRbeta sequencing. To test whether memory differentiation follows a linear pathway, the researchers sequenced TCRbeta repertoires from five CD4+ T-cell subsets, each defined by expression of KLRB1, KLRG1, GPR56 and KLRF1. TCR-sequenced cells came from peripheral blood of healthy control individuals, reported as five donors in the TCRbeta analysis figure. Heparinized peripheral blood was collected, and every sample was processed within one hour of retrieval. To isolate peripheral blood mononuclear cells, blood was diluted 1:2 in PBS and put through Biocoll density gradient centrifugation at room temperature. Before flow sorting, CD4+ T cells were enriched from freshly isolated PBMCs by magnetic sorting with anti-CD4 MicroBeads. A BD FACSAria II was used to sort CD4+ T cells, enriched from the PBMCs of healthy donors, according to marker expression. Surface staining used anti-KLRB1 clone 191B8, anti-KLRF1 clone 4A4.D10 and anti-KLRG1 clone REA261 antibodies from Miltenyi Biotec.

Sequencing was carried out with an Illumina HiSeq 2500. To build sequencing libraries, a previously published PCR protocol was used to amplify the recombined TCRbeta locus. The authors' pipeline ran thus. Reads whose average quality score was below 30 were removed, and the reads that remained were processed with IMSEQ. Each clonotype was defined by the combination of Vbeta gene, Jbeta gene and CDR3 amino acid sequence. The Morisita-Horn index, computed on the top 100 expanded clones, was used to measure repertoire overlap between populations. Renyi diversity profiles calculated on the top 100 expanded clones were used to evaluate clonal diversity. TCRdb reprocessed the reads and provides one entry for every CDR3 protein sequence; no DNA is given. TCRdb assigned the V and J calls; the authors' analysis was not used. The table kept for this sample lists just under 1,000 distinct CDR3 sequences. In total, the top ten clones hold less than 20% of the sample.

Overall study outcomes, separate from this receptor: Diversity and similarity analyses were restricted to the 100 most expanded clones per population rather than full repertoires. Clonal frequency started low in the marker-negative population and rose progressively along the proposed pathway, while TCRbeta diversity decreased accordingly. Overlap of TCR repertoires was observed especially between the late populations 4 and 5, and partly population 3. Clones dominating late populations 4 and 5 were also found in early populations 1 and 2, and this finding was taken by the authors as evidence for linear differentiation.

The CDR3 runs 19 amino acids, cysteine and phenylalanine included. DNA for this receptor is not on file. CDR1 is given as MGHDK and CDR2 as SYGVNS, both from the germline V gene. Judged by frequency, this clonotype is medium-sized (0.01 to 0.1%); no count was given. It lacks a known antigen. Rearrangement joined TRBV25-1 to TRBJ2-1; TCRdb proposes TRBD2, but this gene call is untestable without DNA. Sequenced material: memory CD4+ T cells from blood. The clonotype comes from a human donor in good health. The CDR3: CASSESYSTGPLSYNEQFF.